The rows below give T cell receptor beta chains drawn from one sample of a study of OX40 agonist ivuxolimab in advanced cancers. TCRdb's table, derived via immunoSEQ multiplex PCR, lists solely in-frame clones and lacks some. The sample comprises about 65,000 clones, approximately 89% of which are singletons, and around 1.1% rests with the top ten. The sample here was CD4+ or CD8+ T cells sorted from blood, taken in a trial of the OX40 agonist ivuxolimab. The receptor set was obtained from an adult with an advanced solid tumor such as melanoma, head and neck, liver or kidney cancer. Both conserved end residues are part of each CDR3. A D gene is named only where the DNA matches it firmly. Some rows mark clone size as missing; the rest say once, few, many or name a class of expanded clone.

v_call	clone_size	d_call	j_call	cdr3_nt	cdr3_aa
TRBV5-1	.	TRBD2	TRBJ2-2	TGCGCCAGCAGCGTTAGCGGGGGGAATGCCGGGGAGCTGTTTTTT	CASSVSGGNAGELFF
TRBV6-5	.	.	TRBJ1-4	TGTGCCAGCAGCCCTCGTTTGGGATCTAATGAAAAACTGTTTTTT	CASSPRLGSNEKLFF
TRBV5-4	.	.	TRBJ1-4	TGTGCCAGCAGCACCCGGGGTGATACGGGAAAACTGTTTTTT	CASSTRGDTGKLFF
TRBV7-2	.	.	TRBJ2-7	TGTGCCAGCAGCTTAGGGGTGGGGCCCTCCTACGAGCAGTACTTC	CASSLGVGPSYEQYF
TRBV19	few	.	TRBJ2-3	TGTGCCAGTAATCCGGACGGACTTGGCACAGATACGCAGTATTTT	CASNPDGLGTDTQYF
TRBV18	.	.	TRBJ1-5	TGTGCCAGCTCACCACCGGTGAGAGAAGGCCAGCCCCAGCATTTT	CASSPPVREGQPQHF
TRBV7-6	.	TRBD2	TRBJ2-3	TGTGCCAGCAGCTCCTCGCCAGGGACTAGCGGCGCACAGTATTTT	CASSSSPGTSGAQYF
TRBV5-5	.	.	TRBJ2-3	TGTGCCAGCAGCGGGGGCACAGATACGCAGTATTTT	CASSGGTDTQYF
TRBV5-1	.	.	TRBJ2-1	TGCGCCAGCGTTGGGAGTGGCGATGAGCGGTTCTTC	CASVGSGDERFF
TRBV6-4	.	.	TRBJ2-4	TGTGCCAGCAGTACAGAAGCCAAAAACATTCAGTACTTC	CASSTEAKNIQYF
TRBV6-5	few	.	TRBJ1-2	TGTGCCAGCAGTTATTCATACGACAGCTATGGCTACACCTTC	CASSYSYDSYGYTF
TRBV5-4	.	.	TRBJ2-3	TGTGCCAGCAGTCTGGGAGGGGGCACCCCAGATACGCAGTATTTT	CASSLGGGTPDTQYF
TRBV7-2	.	.	TRBJ1-1	TGTGCCAGCAGCTTAGCGGCCGGGGGTAAGGCGGCTTTCTTT	CASSLAAGGKAAFF
TRBV6-1	.	.	TRBJ1-5	TGTGCCAGCAATCTAGGGTGGGGCCGGGATCAGCCCCAGCATTTT	CASNLGWGRDQPQHF
TRBV6-1	.	.	TRBJ1-1	TGTGCCAGCAGTGAAGTTTGGGGGTTGAACACTGAAGCTTTCTTT	CASSEVWGLNTEAFF
TRBV10-1	.	TRBD1	TRBJ2-7	TGCGCCAGCAGTGAGTCCGTCAGGGGGGAGCAGTACTTC	CASSESVRGEQYF
TRBV7-9	.	TRBD1	TRBJ2-1	TGTGCCAGCAGCTTGGGGGACAGGGGACAATACAATGAGCAGTTCTTC	CASSLGDRGQYNEQFF
TRBV2	.	TRBD2	TRBJ2-6	TGTGCCAGCAGTTCGTCGGGGGGCTCTGGGGCCAACGTCCTGACTTTC	CASSSSGGSGANVLTF
TRBV21-1	.	.	TRBJ2-7	TGTGCCAGCAGCAATCCCCCGGTGAGTCTGTTTCGCGAGCAGTACTTC	CASSNPPVSLFREQYF
TRBV10-1	.	TRBD1	TRBJ1-5	TGCGCCAGCAGTCCTCCCCGAGGGACAGGGTCGAATCAGCCCCAGCATTTT	CASSPPRGTGSNQPQHF
TRBV10-3	.	.	TRBJ2-7	TGTGCCATCAGTTCGGGGGTTTACGAGCAGTACTTC	CAISSGVYEQYF
TRBV29-1	.	TRBD1	TRBJ1-2	TGCAGCGACGAGGGACAGAACTATGGCTACACCTTC	CSDEGQNYGYTF
TRBV7-2	.	.	TRBJ2-1	TGTGCCAGCAGCGATAGACTAGTGAAGTTCTTC	CASSDRLVKFF
TRBV6-5	.	TRBD1	TRBJ1-6	TGTGCCAGCAGTTTTTCGGACAGGGGTGATTCACCCCTCCACTTT	CASSFSDRGDSPLHF
TRBV18	once	.	TRBJ1-4	TGTGCCAGCTCACGCCTGGCAGAGCGTGAAAAACTGTTTTTT	CASSRLAEREKLFF
TRBV6-6	.	TRBD1	TRBJ1-1	TGTGCCAGCAGTTACTGGACAGGGGGGACTGAAGCTTTCTTT	CASSYWTGGTEAFF
TRBV14	.	.	TRBJ1-1	TGTGCCAGCAGCCAACGAGACGGTCGGAACACTGAAGCTTTCTTT	CASSQRDGRNTEAFF
TRBV7-7	.	.	TRBJ2-7	TGTGCTAGCAGCTTCGGGACGGGAACCTACGAGCAGTACTTC	CASSFGTGTYEQYF
TRBV7-9	.	.	TRBJ2-3	TGTGCCAGCATCAAAAATAGGGGTGGCACAGATACGCAGTATTTT	CASIKNRGGTDTQYF
TRBV5-4	.	.	TRBJ1-6	TGTGCCAGCAGCCAGGCCACAGGGAGGAATTCACCCCTCCACTTT	CASSQATGRNSPLHF
TRBV9	.	TRBD2	TRBJ2-5	TGTGCCAGCAGCGTAGCGGGGGGAGGGGAGACCCAGTACTTC	CASSVAGGGETQYF
TRBV30	.	.	TRBJ1-6	TGTGCCTGGAGGGGACAAGTGGTTGATTCACCCCTCCACTTT	CAWRGQVVDSPLHF
TRBV11-3	few	TRBD2	TRBJ2-1	TGTGCCAGCAGCTCCGGGAGGGCGCATTACAATGAGCAGTTCTTC	CASSSGRAHYNEQFF
TRBV27	.	.	TRBJ2-3	TGTGCCAGCAAAGCCCGGACGGACACAGATACGCAGTATTTT	CASKARTDTDTQYF
TRBV6-5	.	TRBD1	TRBJ1-2	TGTGCCAGCAGTTACGAGGGGGCGTATGGCTACACCTTC	CASSYEGAYGYTF
TRBV5-1	.	TRBD1	TRBJ1-5	TGCGCCAGCAGCTTGGGAGGACAGGGGGGCAATCAGCCCCAGCATTTT	CASSLGGQGGNQPQHF
TRBV6-6	.	TRBD1	TRBJ2-7	TGTGCCAGCAGACGACAGGACAGGGGTTACGAGCAGTACTTC	CASRRQDRGYEQYF
TRBV6-5	.	.	TRBJ1-3	TGTGCCAGCAGGGACGGGGGGCTGACTGGAAACACCATATATTTT	CASRDGGLTGNTIYF
TRBV5-4	.	TRBD1	TRBJ2-7	TGTGCCAGCAGCGGCCACCCGGGACAGGGCTACGAGCAGTACTTC	CASSGHPGQGYEQYF
TRBV18	.	TRBD1	TRBJ2-7	TGTGCCAGCTCACCAGGGACAGGGGTTAACTACGAGCAGTACTTC	CASSPGTGVNYEQYF
TRBV7-8	.	.	TRBJ1-5	TGTGCCAGCAGCTTAGGATCAAGTATTAATCAGCCCCAGCATTTT	CASSLGSSINQPQHF
TRBV6-5	.	.	TRBJ1-4	TGTGCCAGCAGTTCTGAGGCTAATGAAAAACTGTTTTTT	CASSSEANEKLFF
TRBV2	.	.	TRBJ2-3	TGTGCCAGCATGGCGGGTCTGGATACGCAGTATTTT	CASMAGLDTQYF
TRBV4-1	.	TRBD1	TRBJ2-4	TGCGCCAGCAGCCTACAGGGGGCAGGAAACATTCAGTACTTC	CASSLQGAGNIQYF
TRBV7-8	.	.	TRBJ2-3	TGTGCCAGCACCGGACGCACTAGTGGGATCAATACAGATACGCAGTATTTT	CASTGRTSGINTDTQYF
TRBV5-6	.	.	TRBJ2-3	TGTGCCAGCAGCTTGTACGGGGCTAGCGCGTCTAGCACAGATACGCAGTATTTT	CASSLYGASASSTDTQYF
TRBV5-4	.	TRBD2	TRBJ2-3	TGTGCCAGCAGCTCGGGACTAGCCGCAGATACGCAGTATTTT	CASSSGLAADTQYF
TRBV13	.	.	TRBJ1-3	TGTGCCAGCAGCTCACGGTCCTCTGGAAACACCATATATTTT	CASSSRSSGNTIYF
TRBV7-9	.	TRBD1	TRBJ1-2	TGTGCCAGCAGGGGACAGGGGGAAGATAACTATGGCTACACCTTC	CASRGQGEDNYGYTF
TRBV6-5	few	.	TRBJ1-5	TGTGCCAGCAGCCGGGTGCCAAATCAGCCCCAGCATTTT	CASSRVPNQPQHF
TRBV12-5	.	.	TRBJ1-1	TGTGCTAGTGGTTCCCCCCATACTGAAGCTTTCTTT	CASGSPHTEAFF